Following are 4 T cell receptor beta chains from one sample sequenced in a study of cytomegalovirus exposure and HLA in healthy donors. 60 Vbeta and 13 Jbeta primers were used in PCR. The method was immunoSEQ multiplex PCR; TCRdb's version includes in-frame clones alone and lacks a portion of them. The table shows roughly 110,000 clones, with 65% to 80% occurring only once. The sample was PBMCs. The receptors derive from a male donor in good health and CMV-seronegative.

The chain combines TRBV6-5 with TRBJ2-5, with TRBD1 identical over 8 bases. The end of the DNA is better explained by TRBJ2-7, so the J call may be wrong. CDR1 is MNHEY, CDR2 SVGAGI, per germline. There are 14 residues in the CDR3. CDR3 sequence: CASRRDRKSYEQYF. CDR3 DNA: TGTGCCAGCAGGAGGGACAGGAAATCCTACGAGCAGTACTTC.

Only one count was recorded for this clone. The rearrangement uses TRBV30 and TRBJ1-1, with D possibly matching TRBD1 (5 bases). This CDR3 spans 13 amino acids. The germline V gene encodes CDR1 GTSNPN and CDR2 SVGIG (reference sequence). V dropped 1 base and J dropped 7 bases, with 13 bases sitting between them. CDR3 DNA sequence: TGTGCCTGGAGTGAGTTACGTGACAGTGAAGCTTTCTTT. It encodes CAWSELRDSEAFF.

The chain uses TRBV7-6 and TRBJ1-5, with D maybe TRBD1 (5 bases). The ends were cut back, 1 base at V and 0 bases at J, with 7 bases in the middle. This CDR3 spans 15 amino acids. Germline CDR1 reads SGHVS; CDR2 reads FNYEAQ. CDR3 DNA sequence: TGTGCCAGCAGCTTAGGGGGGGATAGCAATCAGCCCCAGCATTTT. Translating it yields CASSLGGDSNQPQHF.

The CDR3 spells CASREEREGTGELFF. Here the CDR3 DNA reads TGTGCCAGCAGGGAGGAGCGGGAGGGGACCGGGGAGCTGTTTTTT. The V gene is TRBV28, the J gene TRBJ2-2; 10 nucleotides align to TRBD2. Trimming took 6 bases from V and 5 from J; bases not matched to a gene: 6. CDR1 and CDR2 from the germline V gene are MDHEN and SYDVKM. The CDR3 contains 15 residues. Filled out from reference TRBV28 and TRBJ2-2, the complete variable domain reads DVKVTQSSRYLVKRTGEKVFLECVQDMDHENMFWYRQDPGLGLRLIYFSYDVKMKEKGDIPEGYSVSREKKERFSLILESASTNQTSMYLCASREEREGTGELFFGEGSRLTVL.